Given below is one TCR beta chain in context. This CDR3 has 15 residues. Germline loops: CDR1 MGHRA, CDR2 YSYEKL. The germline V and J ends were trimmed by 5 bases and 1 base, with 12 bases remaining between them. The data were produced by immunoSEQ multiplex PCR, yet TCRdb's version contains in-frame clones alone and is incomplete. The sample carries around 34,000 clones, around 83% recorded once. The record originates from a study of preoperative IRX-2 immunotherapy in early breast cancer. Noted treatment: preoperative locoregional IRX-2 cytokine immunotherapy. Patients received preoperative, locoregional IRX-2 cytokine immunotherapy in a phase Ib study.

The chain joins TRBV4-1 to TRBJ2-1; perhaps TRBD2 as D (5 bases). This sample comprised lymph node tissue, obtained from a patient treated with IRX-2 immunotherapy. The TCR was taken from a human donor with breast cancer. The DNA of the CDR3 is TGCGCCAGCAGCTCTGGACGGGGATCCTACAATGAGCAGTTCTTC. It yields the protein CASSSGRGSYNEQFF.